The 24 T cell receptor beta chains presented below share a single source sample, sequenced in a study. Each CDR3 protein gets one entry after TCRdb re-called the 5' RACE reads with MiXCR. The sample has under 45,000 distinct CDR3 sequences, approximately 30% seen once; the top ten hold about 4%. Material for sequencing was tumor-infiltrating memory CD4+ T cells sorted from the breast tumor. As to subset: memory CD4+ T cells, CD4+CD45RO+CD25-. These receptor sequences come from a female donor with breast cancer.

V is TRBV12-5 and J is TRBJ1-3; 8 bases align to TRBD1. The V gene's germline CDR1 is LGHNT and CDR2 FRNRAP. V lost 6 bases, J lost 3 bases, and 7 bases stayed unmatched. This CDR3 contains 15 residues. The DNA for the CDR3 is TGTGCTAGTGGCCCCGGACAGGGCGGTGGAAACACCATATATTTT. This translates into CASGPGQGGGNTIYF.

The sample holds a few counts of this clonotype. The chain combines TRBV7-6 with TRBJ2-3, with 7 bases that match TRBD2. V was clipped by 1 base and J by 2 bases; unmatched bases: 9. The CDR3 covers 17 residues. Germline loops: CDR1 SGHVS, CDR2 FNYEAQ. CDR3: CASSLGSSGGFTDTQYF. DNA of the CDR3: TGTGCCAGCAGCTTAGGTTCATCGGGAGGATTCACAGATACGCAGTATTTT. Drawing the rest from reference TRBV7-6 and TRBJ2-3, the complete variable domain is GAGVSQSPRYKVTKRGQDVALRCDPISGHVSLYWYRQALGQGPEFLTYFNYEAQQDKSGLPNDRFSAERPEGSISTLTIQRTEQRDSAMYRCASSLGSSGGFTDTQYFGPGTRLTVL.

This clonotype has a single count. The chain couples TRBV2 to TRBJ1-5; 9 nucleotides align to TRBD1. In germline, CDR1 is SNHLY, CDR2 FYNNEI. The CDR3 totals 14 residues. V shed 9 bases and J 6 bases; nucleotides not matched to a gene: 9. The CDR3 reads CASNRGQSGQPQHF. The CDR3 nucleotides read TGTGCCAGTAACAGGGGGCAATCAGGTCAGCCCCAGCATTTT.

This chain joins TRBV11-3 and TRBJ1-4; D not certain. Per the germline V gene, CDR1 is SGHNT and CDR2 is YENEEA. This CDR3 has 13 residues. Trimming shortened V by 1 base and J by 10 bases, and 10 bases separated the two germline ends. The CDR3 coding sequence is TGTGCCAGCAGCTTAGGGCCAGGCGGAAAACTGTTTTTT. Amino acids: CASSLGPGGKLFF.

The chain has TRBV4-1 and TRBJ2-1; D is undetermined. Trimming removed 1 base at V and 0 bases at J, with 10 bases between. Germline V CDR1 and CDR2: MGHRA, YSYEKL. CDR3 length: 16 amino acids. The chain's CDR3 is CASSQVNLVSYNEQFF. As DNA, the CDR3 is TGCGCCAGCAGCCAAGTTAACCTTGTCTCCTACAATGAGCAGTTCTTC.

V usage is TRBV7-9 and J usage is TRBJ1-1; D unresolved. The CDR3 totals 12 residues. From germline, CDR1 is SEHNR and CDR2 FQNEAQ (reference sequence). The V gene lost 5 bases and the J gene lost 5 bases, with 9 bases spanning the gap. The CDR3, as DNA: TGTGCCAGCAGCCCCGGAATTACTGAAGCTTTCTTT. It yields the protein CASSPGITEAFF.

The chain carries TRBV11-2 and TRBJ2-1, with D unresolved. Trimming pared 4 bases from V and 3 bases from J, leaving 13 bases between. Germline CDR1 is SGHAT and CDR2 is FQNNGV. The CDR3 length is 15 residues. The CDR3 DNA is TGTGCCAGCAGCTACTCCCTCGGAAACTACAATGAGCAGTTCTTC. Amino acid sequence: CASSYSLGNYNEQFF.

This chain uses TRBV9 with TRBJ2-1, with D hard to call. Germline V gene data show CDR1 as SGDLS and CDR2 as YYNGEE. The length of the CDR3 is 16 residues. V shed 4 bases and J shed 0 bases, with 14 bases lying between them. The CDR3 DNA reads as TGTGCCAGCAGCTCCTCCGGGCCGAGCTCCTACAATGAGCAGTTCTTC. Protein sequence: CASSSSGPSSYNEQFF.

This clonotype appeared a few times. Here the CDR3 reads CASSGQLYNEQFF. The CDR3 nucleotides are TGTGCCAGCAGTGGTCAGCTCTACAATGAGCAGTTCTTC. The V gene is TRBV2, the J gene TRBJ2-1; no definite D call. Looked up from germline, CDR1 is SNHLY and CDR2 is FYNNEI. The V end was cut by 4 bases, the J end by 3 bases, with 7 bases between. The CDR3 has 13 amino acids.

The chain recombines TRBV12-3 or TRBV12-4 with TRBJ2-2, with 9 positions matching TRBD1. CDR3 length equals 13 residues. The V segment lost 5 bases and the J segment 6 bases; nucleotides outside the gene matches: 1. This CDR3 is CASSGTGSGELFF. For the CDR3, the DNA is TGTGCCAGCAGTGGGACAGGGTCCGGGGAGCTGTTTTTT.

This clonotype has more than one count but fewer than ten. The DNA of the CDR3 is TGCGCCAGCAGCCCAGGCCGACTAGCGGGGGGCCAAGAGACCCAGTACTTC. Protein sequence: CASSPGRLAGGQETQYF. The chain joins TRBV5-1 to TRBJ2-5, with 13 bases matching TRBD2. The CDR3 spans 17 residues. Trimming took 4 bases from V and 1 from J; bases not matched to a gene: 7. Germline values: CDR1 SGHRS, CDR2 YFSETQ.

This clonotype was recorded a few times. This chain connects TRBV7-3 to TRBJ2-7; the D gene is possibly TRBD2 (6 bases). Deletions cut 2 bases from V and 6 bases from J, with 11 bases between. Germline loops: CDR1 SGHTA, CDR2 FQGTGA. The CDR3 length is 13 residues. CDR3 bases: TGTGCCAGCAGCTTATCCCTCGGGGGCGAGCAGTACTTC. Its translation: CASSLSLGGEQYF.

This clonotype was observed a handful of times. The chain joins TRBV21-1 to TRBJ2-7; TRBD2 was called by the table and not checked on the DNA. TRBV21-1 constitutes a pseudogene. CDR3 length equals 15 residues. The CDR3 loop is CASSSSGREIYEQYF. DNA for the CDR3: TGTGCCAGCAGCAGTAGCGGGAGAGAAATCTACGAGCAGTACTTC.

The sample holds one count of this clonotype. J is TRBJ2-2 and V is TRBV20-1; the match to TRBD2 covers 14 bases. V lost 4 bases and J lost 6; bases outside the gene matches: 10. This CDR3 comprises 17 residues. Germline CDR1 DFQATT, CDR2 SNEGSKA (reference sequence). CDR3 DNA sequence: TGCAGTGCTACTCGACTAGCGGGAGGGTTTCCGTCCGGGGAGCTGTTTTTT. It yields the protein CSATRLAGGFPSGELFF.

This clonotype was detected once. The chain has TRBV5-1 and TRBJ2-7; D is possibly TRBD1 (6 bases). Trimming cost V 5 bases and J 6 bases, with 12 bases left between them. The CDR3 is made up of 12 amino acids. In germline, CDR1 is SGHRS, CDR2 YFSETQ. Here the CDR3 reads CASRTGTSEQYF. CDR3 nucleotides: TGCGCCAGCAGGACCGGGACATCCGAGCAGTACTTC.

In this sample, this clonotype turned up many times. This rearrangement joins TRBV4-2 to TRBJ2-7; 7 bases map to TRBD2. CDR1 is LGHNA, CDR2 YNFKEQ, per germline. V was pared by 1 base and J by 7 bases, with 10 bases of the junction left unmatched. This CDR3 comprises 15 residues. CDR3 sequence reads: CASSQGGGRGYEQYF. The CDR3 nucleotides read TGTGCCAGCAGCCAAGGGGGGGGAAGAGGGTATGAGCAGTACTTC.

DNA for the CDR3: TGTGCCAGCAGTAACCCCCCACGGGGTCGCTCCTACGAGCAGTACTTC. As protein: CASSNPPRGRSYEQYF. This chain joins TRBV6-5 and TRBJ2-7, with a possible D match to TRBD2 (5 bases). V was clipped by 5 bases and J by 0 bases, with 17 bases between them. The CDR3 runs to 16 residues. CDR1 MNHEY and CDR2 SVGAGI come from the germline V gene.

There are a few counts of this clonotype. The J gene is TRBJ2-7, the V gene TRBV12-3 or TRBV12-4; 7 nucleotides align to TRBD2. Trimming at V came to 5 bases and at J to 6 bases, leaving 10 bases not matched to a gene. This CDR3 region has 14 residues. CDR3 amino acids: CASSRVERDAEQYF. The CDR3, as DNA: TGTGCCAGCAGTAGGGTCGAGCGGGATGCCGAGCAGTACTTC.

In this sample, this clonotype turned up many times. This chain links TRBV6-2 or TRBV6-3 with TRBJ2-1, with TRBD2 matching 11 bases. V gave up 4 bases and J gave up 4 bases; unmatched junction bases: 3. The CDR3 is made up of 15 amino acids. Germline CDR1 is MNHEY and CDR2 is SVGEGT. CDR3 amino acids: CASSSRTSGYNEQFF. The CDR3 DNA reads TGTGCCAGCAGTTCGAGGACTAGCGGGTACAATGAGCAGTTCTTC.

Turning to this clonotype: A read error may be the cause here, since a much bigger clone is one base away. The J gene is TRBJ1-2, the V gene TRBV5-1; D remains ambiguous. V was cut by 0 bases and J by 12 bases, with 15 bases left in between. Per germline, CDR1 SGHRS and CDR2 YFSETQ. The CDR3 contains 13 residues. CDR3 coding DNA: TGCGCCAGCAGCTTGGTCACGAAGAAAGGCCACACCTTC. Its translation: CASSLVTKKGHTF.

The chain links TRBV4-3 to TRBJ2-1; D gene uncertain. The CDR3 is made up of 14 amino acids. Trimming cost V 3 bases and J 4 bases, with 10 bases left between them. Germline V gene data show CDR1 as LGHNA and CDR2 as YSLEER. This CDR3 reads CASSQLTSYNEQFF. DNA of the CDR3: TGCGCCAGCAGCCAGCTGACAAGTTACAATGAGCAGTTCTTC.

About this clonotype: A clone one base away is much larger, so this may be a read error. The rearrangement uses TRBV12-3 or TRBV12-4 and TRBJ2-1, with D unresolved. The CDR3 spans 11 residues. DNA of the CDR3: TGTGCCGGCAGCCCTTATACTGAGCAGTTCTTC. It yields the protein CAGSPYTEQFF.

J is TRBJ1-1 and V is TRBV10-3; TRBD1 agrees at 8 bases. Trimming at V came to 7 bases and at J to 3 bases, leaving 7 bases not matched to a gene. The CDR3 totals 14 residues. Germline V lookup: CDR1 ENHRY, CDR2 SYGVKD. The CDR3 sequence is CAIMGTGGHTEAFF. The CDR3 DNA reads as TGTGCCATCATGGGGACAGGCGGGCACACTGAAGCTTTCTTT.

This sequence joins TRBV6-6 and TRBJ2-1; 9 nucleotides align to TRBD2. The germline V gene encodes CDR1 MNHNY and CDR2 SVGAGI (reference sequence). The V gene end was trimmed by 2 bases and the J gene end by 8 bases; junction bases not matched to a gene: 19. There are 19 residues in the CDR3. CDR3 nucleotides: TGTGCCAGCAGTTACCCGAGGTCCGGCGGGACTAGCCCGACGCATGAGCAGTTCTTC. Translation gives CASSYPRSGGTSPTHEQFF.